This TCR beta chain appears in the sequencing data of a study of blood T cell repertoires in COVID-19. The wider study: Acute and convalescent COVID-19 samples came from the United States, Italy and Spain. Sources were T cells, B-cell-depleted T cells, or PBMCs; the material itself was cDNA or gDNA.

As originally analysed: Researchers report that nucleated cell counts were estimated from reference gene primer amplification. Assay used: immunoSEQ multiplex PCR; TCRdb lists only in-frame clones, some missing. V, J and clone size reflect that table, while D and trimming were determined from the DNA. The sample yields roughly 170,000 clones, about 88% seen once. As for this clone: Other DNA sequences in this sample translate to the same CDR3.

With 2 bases clipped from V and 2 bases from J, the junction kept 0 bases outside the gene matches. CDR3 length: 14 amino acids. Germline loops: CDR1 KGHSH, CDR2 LQKENI. The sequencing input was peripheral blood. The receptor's source is a man between 60 and 75 years old with acute or convalescent COVID-19. The genes are TRBV18 and TRBJ1-2; 9 nucleotides match TRBD1. The CDR3 spells CASSPGQGNYGYTF. The CDR3 region has the DNA TGTGCCAGCTCACCAGGACAGGGGAACTATGGCTACACCTTC.